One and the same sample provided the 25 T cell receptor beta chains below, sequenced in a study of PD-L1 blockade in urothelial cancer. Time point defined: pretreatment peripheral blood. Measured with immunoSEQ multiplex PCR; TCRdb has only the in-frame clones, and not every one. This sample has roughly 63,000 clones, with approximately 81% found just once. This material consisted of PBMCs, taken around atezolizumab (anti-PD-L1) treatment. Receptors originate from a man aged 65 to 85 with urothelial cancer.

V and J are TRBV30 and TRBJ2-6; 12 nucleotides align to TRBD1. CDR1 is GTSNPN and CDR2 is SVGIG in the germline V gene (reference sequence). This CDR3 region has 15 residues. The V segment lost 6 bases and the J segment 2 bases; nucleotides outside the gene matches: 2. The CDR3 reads CACRDRGPGANVLTF. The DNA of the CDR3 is TGTGCCTGCCGGGACAGGGGGCCTGGGGCCAACGTCCTGACTTTC.

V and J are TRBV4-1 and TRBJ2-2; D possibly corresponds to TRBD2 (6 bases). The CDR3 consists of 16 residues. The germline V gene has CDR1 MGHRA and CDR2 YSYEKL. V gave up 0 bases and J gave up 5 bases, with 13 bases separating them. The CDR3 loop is CASSQETGVSTGELFF. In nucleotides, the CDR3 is TGCGCCAGCAGCCAAGAGACGGGAGTGTCAACCGGGGAGCTGTTTTTT.

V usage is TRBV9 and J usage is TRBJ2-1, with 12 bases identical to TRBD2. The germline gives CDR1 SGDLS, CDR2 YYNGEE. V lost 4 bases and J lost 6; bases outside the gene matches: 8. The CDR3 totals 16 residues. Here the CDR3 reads CASSPQTTSGGNEQFF. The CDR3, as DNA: TGTGCCAGCAGCCCCCAGACGACTAGCGGGGGCAATGAGCAGTTCTTC.

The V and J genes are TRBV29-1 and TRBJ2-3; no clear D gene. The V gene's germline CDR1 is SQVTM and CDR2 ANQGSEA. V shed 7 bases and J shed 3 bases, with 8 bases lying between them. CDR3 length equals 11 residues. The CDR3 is CSAPATDTQYF. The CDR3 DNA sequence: TGCAGCGCCCCCGCGACAGATACGCAGTATTTT.

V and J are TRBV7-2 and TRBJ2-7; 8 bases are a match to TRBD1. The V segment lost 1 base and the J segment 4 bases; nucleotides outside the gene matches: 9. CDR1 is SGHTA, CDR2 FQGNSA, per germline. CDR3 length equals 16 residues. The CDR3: CASSLDGRTGFYEQYF. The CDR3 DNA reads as TGTGCCAGCAGCTTAGATGGTCGGACAGGGTTTTACGAGCAGTACTTC.

CDR3 residues: CASSSQGRNTEAFF. In DNA form, the CDR3 reads TGTGCCAGTAGTTCCCAGGGGAGGAACACTGAAGCTTTCTTT. This chain links TRBV19 with TRBJ1-1; perhaps TRBD1 as D (6 bases). The germline V gene has CDR1 LNHDA and CDR2 SQIVND (reference sequence). The V gene lost 5 bases and the J gene lost 1 base, with 11 bases spanning the gap. The CDR3 totals 14 residues.

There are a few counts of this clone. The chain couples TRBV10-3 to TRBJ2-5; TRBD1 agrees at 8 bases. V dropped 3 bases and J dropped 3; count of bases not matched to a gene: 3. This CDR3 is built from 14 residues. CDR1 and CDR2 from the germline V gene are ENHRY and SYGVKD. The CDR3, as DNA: TGTGCCATCAGTGACGCGGACAGGGAAGAGACCCAGTACTTC. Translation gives CAISDADREETQYF.

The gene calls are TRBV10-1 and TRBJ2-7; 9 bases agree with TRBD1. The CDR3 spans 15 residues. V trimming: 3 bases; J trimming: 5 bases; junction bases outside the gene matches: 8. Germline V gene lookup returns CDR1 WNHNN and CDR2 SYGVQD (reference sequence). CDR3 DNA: TGCGCCAGCAGTGAACCGGGACAGGGAGCCGACGAGCAGTACTTC. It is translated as CASSEPGQGADEQYF.

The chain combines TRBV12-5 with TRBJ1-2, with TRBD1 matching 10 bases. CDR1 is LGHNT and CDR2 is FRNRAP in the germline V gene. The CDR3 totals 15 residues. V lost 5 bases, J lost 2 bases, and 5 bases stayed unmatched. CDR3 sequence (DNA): TGTGCTAGTGGTCCCCCGGGACAGGGGAACTATGGCTACACCTTC. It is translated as CASGPPGQGNYGYTF.

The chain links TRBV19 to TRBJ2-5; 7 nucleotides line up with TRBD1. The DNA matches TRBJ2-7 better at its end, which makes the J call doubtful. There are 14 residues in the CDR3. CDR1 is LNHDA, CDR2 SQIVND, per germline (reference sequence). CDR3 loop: CASSRQGSSYEQYF. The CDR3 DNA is TGTGCCAGTAGTAGACAGGGCAGCTCCTACGAGCAGTACTTC.

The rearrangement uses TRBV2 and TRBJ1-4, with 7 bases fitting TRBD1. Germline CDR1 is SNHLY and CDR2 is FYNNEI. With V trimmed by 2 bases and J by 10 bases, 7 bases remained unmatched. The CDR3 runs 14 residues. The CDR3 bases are TGTGCCAGCAGTGAAACGGCAGGGGGAGGAAAACTGTTTTTT. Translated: CASSETAGGGKLFF.

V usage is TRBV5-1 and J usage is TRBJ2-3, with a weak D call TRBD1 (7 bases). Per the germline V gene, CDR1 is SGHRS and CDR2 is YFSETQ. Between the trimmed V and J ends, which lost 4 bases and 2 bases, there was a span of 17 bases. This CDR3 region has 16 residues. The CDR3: CASSLSGGTDTDTQYF. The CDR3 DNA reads TGCGCCAGCAGCCTCTCAGGGGGGACCGACACAGATACGCAGTATTTT.

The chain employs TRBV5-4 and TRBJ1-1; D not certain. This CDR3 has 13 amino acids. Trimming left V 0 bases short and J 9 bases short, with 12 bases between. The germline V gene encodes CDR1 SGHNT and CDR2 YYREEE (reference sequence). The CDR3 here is CASSLGVTRKAFF. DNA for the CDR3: TGTGCCAGCAGCTTGGGGGTGACTCGTAAAGCTTTCTTT.

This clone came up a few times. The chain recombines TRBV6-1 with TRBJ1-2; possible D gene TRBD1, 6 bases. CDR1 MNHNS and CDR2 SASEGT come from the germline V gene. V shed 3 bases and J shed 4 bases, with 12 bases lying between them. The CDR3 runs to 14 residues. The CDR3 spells CASSEGVTGYGYTF. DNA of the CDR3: TGTGCCAGCAGTGAGGGGGTGACAGGCTATGGCTACACCTTC.

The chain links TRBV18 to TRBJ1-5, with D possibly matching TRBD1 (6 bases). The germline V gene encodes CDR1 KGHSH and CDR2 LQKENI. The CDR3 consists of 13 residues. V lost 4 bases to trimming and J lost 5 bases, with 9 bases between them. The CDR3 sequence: CASSRSGDQPQHF. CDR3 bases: TGTGCCAGCTCACGGTCAGGGGATCAGCCCCAGCATTTT.

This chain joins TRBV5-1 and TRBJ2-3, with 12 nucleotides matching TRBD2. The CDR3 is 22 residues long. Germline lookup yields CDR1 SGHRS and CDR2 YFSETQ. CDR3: CAVKRAQKLLAGGPIGTDTQYF. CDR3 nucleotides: TGCGCGGTTAAGCGAGCACAGAAGCTTCTAGCGGGAGGGCCAATAGGCACAGATACGCAGTATTTT.

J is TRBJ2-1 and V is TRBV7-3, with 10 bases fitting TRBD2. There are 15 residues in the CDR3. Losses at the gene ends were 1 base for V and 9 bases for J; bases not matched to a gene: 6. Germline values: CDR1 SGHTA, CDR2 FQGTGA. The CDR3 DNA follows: TGTGCCAGCAGCTTAAGAGCGGGAGGGCCCGGTGAGCAGTTCTTC. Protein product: CASSLRAGGPGEQFF.

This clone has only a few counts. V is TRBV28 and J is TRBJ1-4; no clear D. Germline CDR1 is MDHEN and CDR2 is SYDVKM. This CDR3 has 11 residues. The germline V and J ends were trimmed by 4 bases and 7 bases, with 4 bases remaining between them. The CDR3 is CASSSVEKLFF. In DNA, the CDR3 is TGTGCCAGCAGTTCCGTTGAAAAACTGTTTTTT. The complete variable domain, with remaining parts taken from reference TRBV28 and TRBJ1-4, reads DVKVTQSSRYLVKRTGEKVFLECVQDMDHENMFWYRQDPGLGLRLIYFSYDVKMKEKGDIPEGYSVSREKKERFSLILESASTNQTSMYLCASSSVEKLFFGSGTQLSVL.

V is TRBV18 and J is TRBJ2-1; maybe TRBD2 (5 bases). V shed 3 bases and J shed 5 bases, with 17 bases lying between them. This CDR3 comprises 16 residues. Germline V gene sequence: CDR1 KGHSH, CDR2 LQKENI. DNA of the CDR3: TGTGCCAGCTCACCCATGACTCCCGCCGGGAACAATGAGCAGTTCTTC. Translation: CASSPMTPAGNNEQFF.

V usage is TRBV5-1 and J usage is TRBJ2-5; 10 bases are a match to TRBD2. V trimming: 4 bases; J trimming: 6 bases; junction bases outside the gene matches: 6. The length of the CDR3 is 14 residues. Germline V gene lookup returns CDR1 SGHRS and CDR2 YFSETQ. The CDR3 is CASSAASGSQTQYF. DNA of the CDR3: TGCGCCAGCAGCGCGGCTAGCGGGAGCCAGACCCAGTACTTC. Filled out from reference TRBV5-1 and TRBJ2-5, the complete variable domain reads KAGVTQTPRYLIKTRGQQVTLSCSPISGHRSVSWYQQTPGQGLQFLFEYFSETQRNKGNFPGRFSGRQFSNSRSEMNVSTLELGDSALYLCASSAASGSQTQYFGPGTRLLVL.

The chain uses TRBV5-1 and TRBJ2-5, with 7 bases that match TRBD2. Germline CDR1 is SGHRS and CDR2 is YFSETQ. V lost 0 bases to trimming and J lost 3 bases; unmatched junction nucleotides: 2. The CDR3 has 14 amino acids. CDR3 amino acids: CASSLDSGEETQYF. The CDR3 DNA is TGCGCCAGCAGCTTGGACAGCGGGGAAGAGACCCAGTACTTC.

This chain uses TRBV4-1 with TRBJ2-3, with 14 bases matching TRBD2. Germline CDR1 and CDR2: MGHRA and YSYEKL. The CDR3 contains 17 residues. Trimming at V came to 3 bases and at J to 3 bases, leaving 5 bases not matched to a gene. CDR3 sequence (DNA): TGCGCCAGCAGCCAGGGACTAGCGGGAGTATCGACAGATACGCAGTATTTT. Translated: CASSQGLAGVSTDTQYF.

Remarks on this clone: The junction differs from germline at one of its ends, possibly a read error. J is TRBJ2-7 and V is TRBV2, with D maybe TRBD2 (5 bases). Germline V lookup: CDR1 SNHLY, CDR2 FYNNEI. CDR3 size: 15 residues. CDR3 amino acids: CASTPYGEGSSEQYF. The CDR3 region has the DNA TGTGCCAGCACCCCATACGGGGAAGGGTCCTCCGAGCAGTACTTC.

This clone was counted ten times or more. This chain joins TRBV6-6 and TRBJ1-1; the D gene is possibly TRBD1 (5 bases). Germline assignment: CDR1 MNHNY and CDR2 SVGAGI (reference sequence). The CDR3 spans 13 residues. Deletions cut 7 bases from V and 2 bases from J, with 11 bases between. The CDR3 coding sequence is TGTGCCAGCATGGCCAGGGATAACACTGAAGCTTTCTTT. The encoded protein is CASMARDNTEAFF.

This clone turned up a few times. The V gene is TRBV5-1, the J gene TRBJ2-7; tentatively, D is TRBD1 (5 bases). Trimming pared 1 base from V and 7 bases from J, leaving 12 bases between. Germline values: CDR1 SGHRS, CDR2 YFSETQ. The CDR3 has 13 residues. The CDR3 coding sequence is TGCGCCAGCAGCTTGAGGCAGGGTGATGAGCAGTACTTC. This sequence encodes CASSLRQGDEQYF.